This T cell receptor (beta chain) comes out of a study of neurological immune-mediated disorders. The time point is: longitudinal time-point 2. The germline V and J ends were trimmed by 0 bases and 10 bases, with 15 bases remaining between them. CDR3 length: 13 residues. Looked up from germline, CDR1 is SQVTM and CDR2 is ANQGSEA. TCRdb analysed the 5' RACE reads with MiXCR anew, one entry per CDR3 protein. The sample consists of roughly 48,000 distinct CDR3 sequences, over 10% of them appearing once. Regarding this clonotype: A much larger clonotype is one base distant, so this may be a read error.

The sequence derives from a male donor with HTLV-1-associated myelopathy (HAM/TSP). Sequenced input: PBMCs. The rearrangement links TRBV29-1 to TRBJ1-2; D may be TRBD1 (5 bases). The CDR3 is CSVEDWQGRDYTF. CDR3 nucleotide sequence: TGCAGCGTTGAAGATTGGCAGGGACGAGACTACACCTTC.